This TCR beta chain emerged from a study of PD-L1 blockade in urothelial cancer. The patients had locally advanced or metastatic urothelial carcinoma. Overall study findings and caveats: Below-median TCR clonality that was measured in pretreatment blood predicted better survival.

Per the germline V gene, CDR1 is MNHEY and CDR2 is SVGAGI. The CDR3 is 13 amino acids. The V end was cut by 5 bases, the J end by 4 bases, with 11 bases between. Comments on this clone: The antigen remains unidentified.

Templates that were synthetic TCR analogs were spiked into each PCR. Clones were sequenced by immunoSEQ multiplex PCR, and TCRdb holds only the in-frame ones, with some missing. The sample has 20,000 to 25,000 clones, around 82% seen once; the top ten hold roughly a tenth. This clonotype was obtained from a man between 65 and 85 years old with urothelial cancer. This material consisted of PBMCs, taken around atezolizumab (anti-PD-L1) treatment. This chain uses TRBV6-5 with TRBJ1-2; the D gene is possibly TRBD1 (6 bases). CDR3 sequence: CASSEQGVYGYTF. The CDR3 DNA follows: TGTGCCAGCAGTGAACAGGGTGTCTATGGCTACACCTTC.